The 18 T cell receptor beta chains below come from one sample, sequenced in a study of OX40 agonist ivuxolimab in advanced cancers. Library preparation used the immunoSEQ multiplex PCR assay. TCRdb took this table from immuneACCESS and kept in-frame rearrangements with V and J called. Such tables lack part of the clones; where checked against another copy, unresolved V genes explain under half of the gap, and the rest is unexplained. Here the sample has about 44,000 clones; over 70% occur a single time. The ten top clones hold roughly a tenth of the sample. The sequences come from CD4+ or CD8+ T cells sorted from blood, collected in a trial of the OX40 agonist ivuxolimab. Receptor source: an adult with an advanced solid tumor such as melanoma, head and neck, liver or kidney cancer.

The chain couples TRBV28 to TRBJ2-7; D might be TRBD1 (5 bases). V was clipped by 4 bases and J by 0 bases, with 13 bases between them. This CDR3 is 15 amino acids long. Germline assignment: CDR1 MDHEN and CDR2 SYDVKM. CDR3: CASSSYSQGSYEQYF. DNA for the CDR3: TGTGCCAGCAGTTCCTACTCCCAGGGCTCCTACGAGCAGTACTTC.

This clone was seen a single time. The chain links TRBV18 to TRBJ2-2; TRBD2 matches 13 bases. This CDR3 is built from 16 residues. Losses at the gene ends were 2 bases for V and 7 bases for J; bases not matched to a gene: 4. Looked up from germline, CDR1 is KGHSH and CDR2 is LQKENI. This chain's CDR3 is CASSPRTSGSNGELFF. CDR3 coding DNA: TGTGCCAGCTCACCAAGGACTAGCGGGAGTAACGGGGAGCTGTTTTTT.

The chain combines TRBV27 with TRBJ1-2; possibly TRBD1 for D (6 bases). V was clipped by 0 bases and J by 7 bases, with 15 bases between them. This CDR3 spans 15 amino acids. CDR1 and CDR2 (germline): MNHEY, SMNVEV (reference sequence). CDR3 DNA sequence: TGTGCCAGCAGTTTATCGCGGGGGCAGGAGGGTGGCTACACCTTC. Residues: CASSLSRGQEGGYTF.

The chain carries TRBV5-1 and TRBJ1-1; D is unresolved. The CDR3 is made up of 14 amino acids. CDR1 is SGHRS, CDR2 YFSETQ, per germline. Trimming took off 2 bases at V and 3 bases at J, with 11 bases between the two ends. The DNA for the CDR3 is TGCGCCAGCAGCTTCACACGGGCGGACACTGAAGCTTTCTTT. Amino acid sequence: CASSFTRADTEAFF.

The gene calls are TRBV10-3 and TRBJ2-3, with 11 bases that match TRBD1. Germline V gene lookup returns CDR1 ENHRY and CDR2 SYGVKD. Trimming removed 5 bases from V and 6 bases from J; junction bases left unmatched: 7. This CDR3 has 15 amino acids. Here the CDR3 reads CAISRDRGSWDTQYF. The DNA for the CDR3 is TGTGCCATCAGTCGGGACAGGGGGTCGTGGGATACGCAGTATTTT.

The CDR3 DNA is TGTGCCTGGAGTCGTAGTTTGTCCGAGCAGTACTTC. Protein sequence: CAWSRSLSEQYF. The genes are TRBV30 and TRBJ2-7; D is ambiguous. Germline V CDR1 and CDR2: GTSNPN, SVGIG (reference sequence). This CDR3 spans 12 amino acids. V was shortened by 2 bases and J by 6 bases, with 11 bases between the two germline ends.

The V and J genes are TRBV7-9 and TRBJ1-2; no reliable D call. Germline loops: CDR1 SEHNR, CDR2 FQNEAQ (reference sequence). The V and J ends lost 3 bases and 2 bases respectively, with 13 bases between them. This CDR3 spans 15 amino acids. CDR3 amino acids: CASSFDGPLNYGYTF. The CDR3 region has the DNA TGTGCCAGCAGCTTCGACGGGCCCCTCAACTATGGCTACACCTTC.

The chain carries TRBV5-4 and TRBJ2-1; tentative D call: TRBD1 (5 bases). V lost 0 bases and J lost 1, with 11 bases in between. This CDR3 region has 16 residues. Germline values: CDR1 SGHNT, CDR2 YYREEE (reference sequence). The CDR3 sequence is CASSLGGFLSYNEQFF. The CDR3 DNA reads TGTGCCAGCAGCTTGGGGGGCTTCCTATCCTACAATGAGCAGTTCTTC.

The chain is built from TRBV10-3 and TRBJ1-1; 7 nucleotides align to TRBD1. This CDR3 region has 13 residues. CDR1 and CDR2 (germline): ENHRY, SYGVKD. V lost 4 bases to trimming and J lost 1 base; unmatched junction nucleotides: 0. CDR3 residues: CAISAGGNTEAFF. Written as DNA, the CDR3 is TGTGCCATCAGTGCAGGGGGGAACACTGAAGCTTTCTTT.

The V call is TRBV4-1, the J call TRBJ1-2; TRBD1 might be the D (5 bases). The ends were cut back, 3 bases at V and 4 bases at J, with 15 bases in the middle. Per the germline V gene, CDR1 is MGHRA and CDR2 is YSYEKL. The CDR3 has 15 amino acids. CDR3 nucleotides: TGCGCCAGCAGCCAGGATGTACAGGCCCCCTATGGCTACACCTTC. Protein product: CASSQDVQAPYGYTF.

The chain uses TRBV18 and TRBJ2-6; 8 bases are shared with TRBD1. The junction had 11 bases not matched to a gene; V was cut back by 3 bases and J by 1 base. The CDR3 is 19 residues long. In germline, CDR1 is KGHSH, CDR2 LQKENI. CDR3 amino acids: CASSPPRTGLMSGANVLTF. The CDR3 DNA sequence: TGTGCCAGCTCACCTCCGAGGACAGGGCTAATGTCTGGGGCCAACGTCCTGACTTTC.

This CDR3 is CASSEALSPNYGYTF. In nucleotides, the CDR3 is TGTGCCAGCAGTGAAGCGCTAAGTCCCAACTATGGCTACACCTTC. The rearrangement uses TRBV2 and TRBJ1-2; no firm D call. The V end lost 0 bases, the J end lost 2 bases, and 10 bases lay between the germline ends. This CDR3 is built from 15 residues. Germline lookup yields CDR1 SNHLY and CDR2 FYNNEI.

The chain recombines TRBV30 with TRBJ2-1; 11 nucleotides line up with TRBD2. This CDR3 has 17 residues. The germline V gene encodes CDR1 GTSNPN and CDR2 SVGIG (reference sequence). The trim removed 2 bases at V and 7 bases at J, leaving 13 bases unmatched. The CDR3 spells CAWSKLRTSGWGNEQFF. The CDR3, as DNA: TGTGCCTGGAGTAAACTCCGGACTAGCGGGTGGGGGAATGAGCAGTTCTTC.

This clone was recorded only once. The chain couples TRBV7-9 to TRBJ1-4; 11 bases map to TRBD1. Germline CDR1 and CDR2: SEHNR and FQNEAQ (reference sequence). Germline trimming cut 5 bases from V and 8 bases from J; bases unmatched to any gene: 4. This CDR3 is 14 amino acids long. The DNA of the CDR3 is TGTGCCAGCAGCCGGTGGACAGGGGGCGAAAAACTGTTTTTT. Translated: CASSRWTGGEKLFF.

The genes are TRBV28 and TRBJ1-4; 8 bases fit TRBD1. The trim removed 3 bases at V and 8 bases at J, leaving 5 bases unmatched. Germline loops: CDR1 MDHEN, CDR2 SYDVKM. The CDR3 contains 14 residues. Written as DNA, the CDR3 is TGTGCCAGCAGTTTTGCACAGGGGGTGGAAAAACTGTTTTTT. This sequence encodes CASSFAQGVEKLFF.

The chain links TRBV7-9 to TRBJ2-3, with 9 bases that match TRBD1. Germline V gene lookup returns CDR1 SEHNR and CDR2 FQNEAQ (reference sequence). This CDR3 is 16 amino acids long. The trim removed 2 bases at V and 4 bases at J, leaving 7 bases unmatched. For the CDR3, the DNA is TGTGCCAGCAGCTTAAGTGGGACAGGGAAGGCAGATACGCAGTATTTT. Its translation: CASSLSGTGKADTQYF. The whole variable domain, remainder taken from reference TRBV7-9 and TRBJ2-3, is DTGVSQNPRHKITKRGQNVTFRCDPISEHNRLYWYRQTLGQGPEFLTYFQNEAQLEKSRLLSDRFSAERPKGSFSTLEIQRTEQGDSAMYLCASSLSGTGKADTQYFGPGTRLTVL.

The CDR3 spells CASSRDWAWEEQFF. The CDR3 nucleotides are TGCGCCAGCAGCCGGGACTGGGCCTGGGAAGAGCAGTTCTTC. This sequence joins TRBV10-1 and TRBJ2-1, with a possible D match to TRBD2 (6 bases). Trimming cost V 6 bases and J 10 bases, with 19 bases left between them. Per the germline V gene, CDR1 is WNHNN and CDR2 is SYGVQD (reference sequence). The CDR3 contains 14 residues.

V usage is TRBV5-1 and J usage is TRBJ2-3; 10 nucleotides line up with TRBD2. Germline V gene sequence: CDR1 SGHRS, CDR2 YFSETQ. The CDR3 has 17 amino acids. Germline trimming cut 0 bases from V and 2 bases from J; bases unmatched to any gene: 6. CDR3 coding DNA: TGCGCCAGCAGCTTGGGGCCTAGCGGGAGTACCACAGATACGCAGTATTTT. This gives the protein CASSLGPSGSTTDTQYF.